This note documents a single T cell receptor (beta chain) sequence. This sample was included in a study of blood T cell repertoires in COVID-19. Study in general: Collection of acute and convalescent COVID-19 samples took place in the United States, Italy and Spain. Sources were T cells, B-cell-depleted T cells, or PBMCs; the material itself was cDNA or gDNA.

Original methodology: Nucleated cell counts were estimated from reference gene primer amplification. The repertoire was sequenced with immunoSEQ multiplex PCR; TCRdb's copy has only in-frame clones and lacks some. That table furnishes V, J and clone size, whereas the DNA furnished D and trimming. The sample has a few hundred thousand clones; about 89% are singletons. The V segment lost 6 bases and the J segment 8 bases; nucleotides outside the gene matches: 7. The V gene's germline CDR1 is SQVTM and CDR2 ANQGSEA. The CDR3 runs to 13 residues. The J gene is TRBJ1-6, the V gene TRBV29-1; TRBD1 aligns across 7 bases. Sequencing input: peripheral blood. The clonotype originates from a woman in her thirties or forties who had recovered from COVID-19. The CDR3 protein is CSVRIDRDSPLHF. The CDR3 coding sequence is TGCAGCGTCCGTATAGACAGGGATTCACCCCTCCACTTT.